At least ten counts were recorded for the clone carrying this TCR beta chain. These data belong to a study of T cell repertoires in cytomegalovirus infection. V lost 3 bases and J lost 10, with 8 bases in between. CDR1 is SGHNT, CDR2 YYREEE, per germline (reference sequence). This CDR3 is 11 amino acids long. One entry per CDR3 protein results from TCRdb running MiXCR on the reads. The sample lists approximately 500,000 distinct CDR3 sequences, about 15% occurring once. This sequence was found in a human donor in good health (CMV status not recorded). Some clones in this sample may be carry-over from other donors' samples. The sequencing input was CD8+ T cells from PBMCs. V gene TRBV5-4 combines with J gene TRBJ2-1; D is possibly TRBD1 (6 bases). In DNA, the CDR3 is TGTGCCAGCAGCTGGGGGACAGAGCAGTTCTTC. Amino acid sequence: CASSWGTEQFF.